These 11 T cell receptor beta chains were sequenced from one sample in a study of T cells in localized non-small cell lung cancer. Clones were read by immunoSEQ multiplex PCR, and TCRdb kept only the in-frame ones, dropping some. The table shows 30,000 to 35,000 clones, with roughly 89% occurring only once. This sample comprised peripheral blood, obtained before any cancer treatment. The receptor set was obtained from a female donor aged 60 or older with stage I lung adenocarcinoma.

This clone was observed once. The V gene is TRBV19, the J gene TRBJ1-5; D unclear. V lost 5 bases and J lost 1, with 15 bases in between. Germline CDR1 LNHDA, CDR2 SQIVND (reference sequence). The CDR3 is 16 amino acids. In DNA form, the CDR3 reads TGTGCCAGTAGTCCCGACCCCGGACGGAGCAATCAGCCCCAGCATTTT. Amino acids: CASSPDPGRSNQPQHF.

This chain uses TRBV6-5 with TRBJ2-7; D uncertain. The CDR3 length is 14 residues. Germline V CDR1 and CDR2: MNHEY, SVGAGI. V was clipped by 5 bases and J by 3 bases, with 14 bases between them. For the CDR3, the DNA is TGTGCCAGCAGTCAGGCAGGTGATGTCTACGAGCAGTACTTC. Protein: CASSQAGDVYEQYF.

Written as DNA, the CDR3 is TGTGCCAGCACCCGGTTCGGGGAGAACTATGGCTACACCTTC. Translation: CASTRFGENYGYTF. The J gene is TRBJ1-2, the V gene TRBV7-9, with D hard to call. The CDR3 extends over 14 amino acids. CDR1 and CDR2 from the germline V gene are SEHNR and FQNEAQ (reference sequence). V lost 7 bases, J lost 2 bases, and 14 bases lay in between.

This chain links TRBV5-4 with TRBJ2-2; TRBD1 aligns across 8 bases. This CDR3 comprises 15 residues. V was clipped by 4 bases and J by 4 bases; unmatched bases: 6. In germline, CDR1 is SGHNT, CDR2 YYREEE (reference sequence). CDR3 DNA: TGTGCCAGCAGCACCGGACAGGGTGGCACCGGGGAGCTGTTTTTT. As protein: CASSTGQGGTGELFF.

The V gene is TRBV9, the J gene TRBJ2-1, with a tentative D call TRBD2 (6 bases). V lost 2 bases and J 14 bases, leaving 17 bases between the germline ends. Germline assignment: CDR1 SGDLS and CDR2 YYNGEE. CDR3 length: 13 amino acids. CDR3 bases: TGTGCCAGCAGCGTGGGCGATACTAGCTCGAAGTTCTTC. Protein: CASSVGDTSSKFF.

The gene calls are TRBV28 and TRBJ1-4; D unclear. The CDR3 contains 15 residues. The ends were cut back, 5 bases at V and 7 bases at J, with 17 bases in the middle. The germline V gene encodes CDR1 MDHEN and CDR2 SYDVKM. The CDR3: CASSLIDLAGEKLFF. The CDR3 DNA is TGTGCCAGCAGTCTAATAGACCTAGCGGGTGAAAAACTGTTTTTT.

This clone was detected only a few times. The chain recombines TRBV19 with TRBJ2-7, with 8 bases that match TRBD1. The CDR3 is 14 residues long. Germline V CDR1 and CDR2: LNHDA, SQIVND (reference sequence). The junction had 4 bases not matched to a gene; V was cut back by 4 bases and J by 2 bases. The chain's CDR3 is CASSTTGVPYEQYF. The CDR3 region has the DNA TGTGCCAGTAGTACGACAGGGGTCCCCTACGAGCAGTACTTC.

The V and J genes are TRBV7-2 and TRBJ2-7; TRBD2 matches at 8 bases. With V trimmed by 3 bases and J by 0 bases, 4 bases remained unmatched. The CDR3 length is 15 residues. Germline V gene data show CDR1 as SGHTA and CDR2 as FQGNSA. The CDR3 here is CASSFSGASSYEQYF. The CDR3 DNA reads as TGTGCCAGCAGCTTTAGCGGGGCTAGCTCCTACGAGCAGTACTTC.

The chain couples TRBV11-2 to TRBJ2-4; weak D call: TRBD2 (6 bases). V was pared by 5 bases and J by 7 bases, with 15 bases between. This CDR3 is built from 14 residues. Germline values: CDR1 SGHAT, CDR2 FQNNGV. This CDR3 reads CASSPGLFGNIQYF. The CDR3 nucleotides are TGTGCCAGCAGCCCAGGACTATTCGGGAACATTCAGTACTTC.

The rearrangement links TRBV7-2 to TRBJ2-1; D is perhaps TRBD2 (6 bases). Trimming took off 6 bases at V and 1 base at J, with 19 bases between the two ends. The CDR3 runs 17 residues. Germline V lookup: CDR1 SGHTA, CDR2 FQGNSA. The CDR3 DNA sequence: TGTGCCAGCAGTCTCCTCGTCGGGAGCTTTTCCTACAATGAGCAGTTCTTC. This gives the protein CASSLLVGSFSYNEQFF.

This chain uses TRBV30 with TRBJ1-2; maybe TRBD1 (5 bases). The CDR3 is 15 amino acids. Germline CDR1 is GTSNPN and CDR2 is SVGIG (reference sequence). Trimming stripped 4 bases from V and 0 bases from J, with 15 bases between. The CDR3 is CAWTRSGPTNYGYTF. As DNA, the CDR3 is TGTGCCTGGACCAGATCGGGGCCGACTAACTATGGCTACACCTTC.